The 26 T cell receptor beta chains presented below share a single source sample, sequenced in a study of vaccination and CD4 T cells after COVID-19. CD4+ T cells that had been cultured provided DNA sequenced with the Oncomine TCR Beta short-read assay. TCRdb re-analysed the PCR reads in MiXCR, keeping a single row per CDR3 protein. The table has about 12,000 distinct CDR3 sequences, approximately 46% seen once; the top ten hold just over 15%. Treatment: roughly ten-day PBMC culture with coronavirus spike peptide pools or control peptides (ViraFEST assay). Their specific antigens are unknown. The sample consisted of CD4+ T cells from blood, cultured in vitro. The source is a human donor who had recovered from COVID-19.

The chain is built from TRBV5-4 and TRBJ2-6; D perhaps matches TRBD1 (5 bases). In germline, CDR1 is SGHNT, CDR2 YYREEE (reference sequence). The V gene lost 0 bases and the J gene lost 0 bases, with 7 bases spanning the gap. The CDR3 consists of 16 residues. The CDR3: CASSLARASGANVLTF. The CDR3 region has the DNA TGTGCCAGCAGCTTGGCCAGGGCCTCTGGGGCCAACGTCCTGACTTTC.

The chain couples TRBV28 to TRBJ1-5; D unclear. Germline V CDR1 and CDR2: MDHEN, SYDVKM. The CDR3 spans 16 residues. V dropped 6 bases and J dropped 1 base, with 16 bases sitting between them. For the CDR3, the DNA is TGTGCCAGCAGCCCCCTTAGGGCAGCAAGCAATCAGCCCCAGCATTTT. This sequence encodes CASSPLRAASNQPQHF. Drawing the rest from reference TRBV28 and TRBJ1-5, the complete variable domain is DVKVTQSSRYLVKRTGEKVFLECVQDMDHENMFWYRQDPGLGLRLIYFSYDVKMKEKGDIPEGYSVSREKKERFSLILESASTNQTSMYLCASSPLRAASNQPQHFGDGTRLSIL.

The chain is built from TRBV11-1 and TRBJ1-1; TRBD1 matches 8 bases. Germline-derived CDR1 and CDR2 are SGHAT and FQDESV (reference sequence). V gave up 6 bases and J gave up 12 bases; unmatched junction bases: 15. The length of the CDR3 is 14 residues. Here the CDR3 DNA reads TGTGCCAGCAGGCCACAAGACAGGGGCGGTAGTTCTTTCTTT. It is translated as CASRPQDRGGSSFF. The full variable domain, completed using reference TRBV11-1 and TRBJ1-1, is EAEVAQSPRYKITEKSQAVAFWCDPISGHATLYWYRQILGQGPELLVQFQDESVVDDSQLPKDRFSAERLKGVDSTLKIQPAELGDSAMYLCASRPQDRGGSSFFGQGTRLTVV.

The rearrangement uses TRBV6-4 and TRBJ2-7, with 10 nucleotides matching TRBD2. The CDR3 totals 15 residues. Germline CDR1 MRHNA, CDR2 SNTAGT. With 5 bases clipped from V and 3 bases from J, the junction kept 7 bases outside the gene matches. CDR3 in DNA: TGTGCCAGCAGTCAACATTCTAGCGGGGGCTACGAGCAGTACTTC. Amino acid sequence: CASSQHSSGGYEQYF.

The gene calls are TRBV28 and TRBJ2-7, with TRBD1 identical over 7 bases. CDR1 and CDR2 (germline): MDHEN, SYDVKM. V lost 7 bases and J lost 0; bases outside the gene matches: 6. The CDR3 runs to 14 residues. The CDR3 DNA reads TGTGCCAGCACCTGGGGACAGTCCTCCTACGAGCAGTACTTC. Amino acids: CASTWGQSSYEQYF.

The rearrangement links TRBV27 to TRBJ1-5; 7 nucleotides agree with TRBD1. CDR3 length: 14 residues. The ends lost 10 bases at V and 0 bases at J; junction bases unmatched: 6. CDR1 is MNHEY, CDR2 SMNVEV, per germline (reference sequence). The CDR3 DNA reads TGTGCCACCCAGGGACAGAATAGCAATCAGCCCCAGCATTTT. Protein: CATQGQNSNQPQHF.

The J gene is TRBJ2-7, the V gene TRBV7-6; D possibly corresponds to TRBD2 (6 bases). The CDR3 is made up of 14 amino acids. Germline V gene lookup returns CDR1 SGHVS and CDR2 FNYEAQ. V was pared by 1 base and J by 2 bases, with 9 bases between. The CDR3 nucleotides are TGTGCCAGCAGCTTAGGCCAGCGGGCCTACGAGCAGTACTTC. Translation: CASSLGQRAYEQYF.

This clonotype was detected only a few times. J is TRBJ2-1 and V is TRBV7-2; 9 nucleotides match TRBD1. The CDR3 extends over 15 amino acids. Germline CDR1 reads SGHTA; CDR2 reads FQGNSA. The trim removed 5 bases at V and 5 bases at J, leaving 7 bases unmatched. CDR3 protein: CASSPDRGTHNEQFF. CDR3 coding DNA: TGTGCCAGCAGCCCAGACAGGGGGACGCACAATGAGCAGTTCTTC. The entire variable domain, with the rest obtained from reference TRBV7-2 and TRBJ2-1, is as follows: GAGVSQSPSNKVTEKGKDVELRCDPISGHTALYWYRQSLGQGLEFLIYFQGNSAPDKSGLPSDRFSAERTGGSVSTLTIQRTQQEDSAVYLCASSPDRGTHNEQFFGPGTRLTVL.

The rearrangement uses TRBV6-1 and TRBJ1-4, with D uncertain. Germline loops: CDR1 MNHNS, CDR2 SASEGT. Trimming removed 10 bases at V and 6 bases at J, with 12 bases between. The CDR3 length is 12 residues. The CDR3 loop is CATRTGHEKLFF. The CDR3 DNA reads as TGTGCCACCCGGACGGGTCATGAAAAACTGTTTTTT.

This clonotype turned up a few times. The chain recombines TRBV6-1 with TRBJ2-5, with TRBD1 matching over 8 bases. Germline V gene data show CDR1 as MNHNS and CDR2 as SASEGT. V gave up 10 bases and J gave up 1 base; unmatched junction bases: 11. This CDR3 contains 15 residues. CDR3 region: CATTGQDRVQETQYF. As DNA, the CDR3 is TGTGCCACCACGGGACAGGACAGGGTCCAAGAGACCCAGTACTTC.

The gene calls are TRBV20-1 and TRBJ1-6; the match to TRBD1 covers 7 bases. Germline CDR1 is DFQATT and CDR2 is SNEGSKA (reference sequence). The length of the CDR3 is 19 residues. The ends lost 0 bases at V and 8 bases at J; junction bases unmatched: 19. The CDR3 here is CSARERRQGLLGPDSPLHF. CDR3 bases: TGCAGTGCTAGAGAGCGTCGACAGGGACTTTTGGGCCCCGATTCACCCCTCCACTTT.

The rearrangement links TRBV12-3 or TRBV12-4 to TRBJ2-2; D is unclear. This CDR3 region has 14 residues. V dropped 6 bases and J dropped 0 bases, with 8 bases sitting between them. The CDR3 DNA reads as TGTGCCAGCAGGCTAGTTTCGAACACCGGGGAGCTGTTTTTT. Its translation: CASRLVSNTGELFF.

The rearrangement uses TRBV18 and TRBJ2-5; D perhaps matches TRBD1 (5 bases). Germline V CDR1 and CDR2: KGHSH, LQKENI. This CDR3 has 14 amino acids. The V and J ends lost 3 bases and 4 bases respectively, with 12 bases between them. CDR3 in DNA: TGTGCCAGCTCACCTCAAAGGGGCACAGAGACCCAGTACTTC. Encoded protein: CASSPQRGTETQYF.

With respect to this clonotype: The likely explanation is a read error, given a far larger clone one base away. The chain is built from TRBV11-2 and TRBJ2-1; 9 bases are a match to TRBD1. The end of the DNA aligns better with TRBJ2-7, so the J call may be wrong. This CDR3 comprises 15 residues. Germline-derived CDR1 and CDR2 are SGHAT and FQNNGV. In DNA form, the CDR3 reads TGTGCCAGCAGCTGGGGACAGGGAGGTTTCTACGAGCAGTACTTC. This gives the protein CASSWGQGGFYEQYF.

The gene calls are TRBV29-1 and TRBJ1-2, with D perhaps matching TRBD1 (5 bases). The germline V gene encodes CDR1 SQVTM and CDR2 ANQGSEA. Trimming removed 3 bases from V and 7 bases from J, with 15 bases in between. The CDR3 is made up of 13 amino acids. The DNA of the CDR3 is TGCAGCGTTGACGGGGGAGGATGGGGTGGCTACACCTTC. This encodes CSVDGGGWGGYTF.

CDR3 nucleotide sequence: TGTGCCACCAGTGCCCTTAGGGCTAGTCAGGATCGCAATGAGCAGTTCTTC. Its protein is CATSALRASQDRNEQFF. This sequence joins TRBV24-1 and TRBJ2-1, with D uncertain. Germline loops: CDR1 KGHDR, CDR2 SFDVKD. The length of the CDR3 is 17 residues. The ends were cut back, 5 bases at V and 6 bases at J, with 22 bases in the middle.

The V call is TRBV6-2 or TRBV6-3, the J call TRBJ1-2; 8 bases agree with TRBD1. The V and J ends lost 0 bases and 2 bases, in that order; junction bases with no gene match: 2. The germline gives CDR1 MNHEY, CDR2 SVGEGT. The CDR3 has 15 residues. CDR3: CASSYSGQVNYGYTF. Here the CDR3 DNA reads TGTGCCAGCAGTTACTCGGGACAGGTCAACTATGGCTACACCTTC.

The chain joins TRBV6-2 or TRBV6-3 to TRBJ2-1; D is undetermined. Germline assignment: CDR1 MNHEY and CDR2 SVGEGT. The CDR3 sequence is 16 residues long. V lost 5 bases and J lost 2, with 16 bases in between. The chain's CDR3 is CASSKIGDGTYNEQFF. CDR3 DNA sequence: TGTGCCAGCAGTAAGATTGGTGACGGAACCTACAATGAGCAGTTCTTC.

The gene calls are TRBV20-1 and TRBJ2-3; 7 positions match TRBD2. V trimming: 6 bases; J trimming: 2 bases; junction bases outside the gene matches: 8. CDR1 and CDR2 (germline): DFQATT, SNEGSKA (reference sequence). The CDR3 runs 14 residues. As DNA, the CDR3 is TGCAGTGCCATAACTAGCGCGGCCACAGATACGCAGTATTTT. Protein sequence: CSAITSAATDTQYF.

V usage is TRBV28 and J usage is TRBJ1-1; D is possibly TRBD1 (6 bases). Germline V CDR1 and CDR2: MDHEN, SYDVKM. The germline V and J ends were trimmed by 10 bases and 10 bases, with 22 bases remaining between them. CDR3 length equals 13 residues. In DNA form, the CDR3 reads TGTGCCACCATGAATCCGCAATCCAGGGGAGCTTTCTTT. This gives the protein CATMNPQSRGAFF.

The table lists this clonotype with a few counts. The rearrangement uses TRBV28 and TRBJ2-2; no clear D gene. Germline V gene data show CDR1 as MDHEN and CDR2 as SYDVKM. The CDR3 runs to 13 residues. V was clipped by 6 bases and J by 6 bases, with 11 bases between them. CDR3: CASRGSVPGELFF. The CDR3 coding sequence is TGTGCCAGCAGAGGATCAGTTCCCGGGGAGCTGTTTTTT. Looking up the rest from reference TRBV28 and TRBJ2-2 gives the full variable domain: DVKVTQSSRYLVKRTGEKVFLECVQDMDHENMFWYRQDPGLGLRLIYFSYDVKMKEKGDIPEGYSVSREKKERFSLILESASTNQTSMYLCASRGSVPGELFFGEGSRLTVL.

This sequence joins TRBV7-9 and TRBJ2-2, with unresolved D. CDR1 is SEHNR, CDR2 FQNEAQ, per germline (reference sequence). The CDR3 loop spans 14 amino acids. Trimming pared 5 bases from V and 5 bases from J, leaving 12 bases between. The DNA of the CDR3 is TGTGCCAGCAGCGCCGCTGGGTTTACCGGGGAGCTGTTTTTT. Translated: CASSAAGFTGELFF.

V and J are TRBV12-3 or TRBV12-4 and TRBJ2-5; D is undetermined. The CDR3 has 12 residues. The V end was cut by 2 bases, the J end by 0 bases, with 1 base between. This chain's CDR3 is CASSLNQETQYF. CDR3 DNA sequence: TGTGCCAGCAGTTTAAACCAAGAGACCCAGTACTTC.

The chain uses TRBV6-5 and TRBJ2-1; TRBD2 aligns across 7 bases. V was clipped by 0 bases and J by 6 bases; unmatched bases: 5. Germline V gives CDR1 MNHEY, CDR2 SVGAGI. The CDR3 is 15 amino acids. The CDR3, as DNA: TGTGCCAGCAGTTACTCTGGCGGGGGACCCAATGAGCAGTTCTTC. It yields the protein CASSYSGGGPNEQFF.

This chain uses TRBV20-1 with TRBJ2-1; D call uncertain. The germline V gene has CDR1 DFQATT and CDR2 SNEGSKA (reference sequence). CDR3 length equals 12 residues. Between the trimmed V and J ends, which lost 5 bases and 6 bases, there was a span of 11 bases. The CDR3 loop is CSAWNQFNEQFF. The CDR3 nucleotides are TGCAGTGCTTGGAATCAATTCAATGAGCAGTTCTTC.

The rearrangement joins TRBV20-1 to TRBJ2-7, with 7 bases fitting TRBD1. The V gene's germline CDR1 is DFQATT and CDR2 SNEGSKA (reference sequence). The V segment lost 3 bases and the J segment 5 bases; nucleotides outside the gene matches: 13. The CDR3 sequence is 15 residues long. CDR3 DNA sequence: TGCAGTGCTAGTAGAAGGGCAGGGGGTAGGGACGAGCAGTACTTC. It is translated as CSASRRAGGRDEQYF.